This TCR beta chain was obtained from a study of radiation and T cells in renal cell carcinoma. Study overall: Nephrectomy followed 15 Gy stereotactic body radiation by 4 weeks.

Profiling relied on immunoSEQ multiplex PCR, and the TCRdb table lists in-frame clones only, not all of them. This sample has 150,000 to 190,000 clones, with roughly 86% found just once. V lost 3 bases, J lost 1 base, and 7 bases lay in between. From germline, CDR1 is SGHNT and CDR2 YENEEA. The length of the CDR3 is 14 residues. The time point here: blood 2 weeks post-SBRT. Noted treatment: 15 Gy SBRT to primary tumor, nephrectomy 4 weeks later. After SBRT, blood was collected at 2 and 4 weeks, plus baseline. Sequenced here: blood, sampled from a patient whose treatment included radiotherapy and nephrectomy. The origin of this receptor is a woman aged 45-60 years with renal cell carcinoma. The J gene is TRBJ2-1, the V gene TRBV11-3, with D possibly TRBD2 on 6 matching bases. Here the CDR3 DNA reads TGTGCCAGCAGCTTGGGGGGATCCTACAATGAGCAGTTCTTC. It translates to CASSLGGSYNEQFF.